These 26 T cell receptor beta chains originate from one sample sequenced in a study of radiotherapy plus CTLA-4 blockade in lung cancer. Data came from immunoSEQ multiplex PCR; TCRdb stores just in-frame clones and leaves some out. The sample lists roughly 59,000 clones; around 74% were seen once. Sequenced material: peripheral blood, taken from a patient treated with radiotherapy plus ipilimumab. The receptors were gathered from a human donor with non-small cell lung cancer whose response to radiotherapy plus ipilimumab could not be evaluated.

The rearrangement joins TRBV4-1 to TRBJ2-5; D remains ambiguous. CDR1 is MGHRA and CDR2 is YSYEKL in the germline V gene. Trimming removed 4 bases from V and 1 base from J, with 10 bases in between. The CDR3 spans 14 residues. CDR3 residues: CASSPTHLQETQYF. The CDR3 DNA reads as TGCGCCAGCAGCCCTACCCACCTCCAAGAGACCCAGTACTTC.

This clone was observed at least ten times. The gene calls are TRBV7-2 and TRBJ2-7; 10 nucleotides line up with TRBD1. The CDR3 has 15 residues. V was clipped by 4 bases and J by 6 bases; unmatched bases: 9. Germline values: CDR1 SGHTA, CDR2 FQGNSA. DNA for the CDR3: TGTGCCAGCAGCTCTTACCGGGACAGGGGTGGCGAGCAGTACTTC. Encoded protein: CASSSYRDRGGEQYF.

CDR3 protein: CASRRGGFGETQYF. The CDR3 DNA reads as TGTGCCAGCAGGAGGGGGGGTTTTGGAGAGACCCAGTACTTC. The V call is TRBV27, the J call TRBJ2-5; D perhaps matches TRBD2 (7 bases). The CDR3 is 14 residues long. Germline V CDR1 and CDR2: MNHEY, SMNVEV (reference sequence). The V end was cut by 6 bases, the J end by 4 bases, with 15 bases between.

The rearrangement uses TRBV4-3 and TRBJ1-1; D possibly corresponds to TRBD1 (5 bases). Per germline, CDR1 LGHNA and CDR2 YSLEER. V dropped 1 base and J dropped 2 bases, with 14 bases sitting between them. CDR3 length: 16 residues. CDR3: CASSQVEYRQNTEAFF. The CDR3 DNA reads TGCGCCAGCAGCCAAGTTGAGTACAGGCAAAACACTGAAGCTTTCTTT.

The chain has TRBV5-4 and TRBJ1-1, with TRBD1 matching 9 bases. Germline CDR1 reads SGHNT; CDR2 reads YYREEE (reference sequence). The CDR3 runs to 14 residues. The V and J ends lost 6 bases and 4 bases, in that order; junction bases with no gene match: 7. As DNA, the CDR3 is TGTGCCAGCAACTTACAGGGGGCTGGCACTGAAGCTTTCTTT. Encoded protein: CASNLQGAGTEAFF.

This clone was counted a single time. This chain connects TRBV9 to TRBJ1-1; maybe TRBD1 (5 bases). Per germline, CDR1 SGDLS and CDR2 YYNGEE. The CDR3 is 13 residues long. V dropped 3 bases and J dropped 7 bases, with 13 bases sitting between them. The CDR3 loop reads CASSAPTGYEAFF. CDR3 bases: TGTGCCAGCAGCGCGCCCACAGGCTATGAAGCTTTCTTT.

The J gene is TRBJ2-1, the V gene TRBV7-3; 10 nucleotides line up with TRBD2. The ends lost 2 bases at V and 3 bases at J; junction bases unmatched: 7. Germline V CDR1 and CDR2: SGHTA, FQGTGA. CDR3 length: 17 residues. The CDR3 DNA sequence: TGTGCCAGCAGCTTAGGATTCGGGACTAGCGACTACAATGAGCAGTTCTTC. The encoded protein is CASSLGFGTSDYNEQFF. Filled out from reference TRBV7-3 and TRBJ2-1, the complete variable domain reads GAGVSQTPSNKVTEKGKYVELRCDPISGHTALYWYRQSLGQGPEFLIYFQGTGAADDSGLPNDRFFAVRPEGSVSTLKIQRTERGDSAVYLCASSLGFGTSDYNEQFFGPGTRLTVL.

Remarks on this clone: Other DNA variants within this sample encode the same CDR3. The genes are TRBV4-1 and TRBJ1-2; 7 bases are shared with TRBD1. Germline-derived CDR1 and CDR2 are MGHRA and YSYEKL. The V and J ends lost 1 base and 4 bases, in that order; junction bases with no gene match: 9. The CDR3 contains 16 residues. DNA of the CDR3: TGCGCCAGCAGCCAAGGAGGGACAGAGGATCTCTATGGCTACACCTTC. This codes for CASSQGGTEDLYGYTF.

This sequence joins TRBV29-1 and TRBJ2-3, with TRBD2 identical over 8 bases. The CDR3 extends over 16 amino acids. J was trimmed by 3 bases and V by 3 bases; bases with no gene match: 11. CDR1 and CDR2 from the germline V gene are SQVTM and ANQGSEA. In nucleotides, the CDR3 is TGCAGCGTTGAGAAAGGTGACGGGGGGGCAACAGATACGCAGTATTTT. Encoded protein: CSVEKGDGGATDTQYF.

In DNA, the CDR3 is TGTGCCAGCAGTGTATCAGGGAACGGGGAGCAGTACTTC. Amino acid sequence: CASSVSGNGEQYF. V and J are TRBV2 and TRBJ2-7, with D possibly matching TRBD1 (5 bases). Trimming pared 4 bases from V and 7 bases from J, leaving 14 bases between. CDR1 is SNHLY, CDR2 FYNNEI, per germline. The CDR3 sequence is 13 residues long.

This chain links TRBV7-2 with TRBJ2-1, with 7 bases that match TRBD2. V was pared by 5 bases and J by 5 bases, with 6 bases of the junction left unmatched. CDR1 is SGHTA and CDR2 is FQGNSA in the germline V gene. The CDR3 spans 14 residues. For the CDR3, the DNA is TGTGCCAGCAGCACTCCCGGGAGGCACAATGAGCAGTTCTTC. This gives the protein CASSTPGRHNEQFF.

The J gene is TRBJ2-1, the V gene TRBV7-9, with D possibly matching TRBD2 (7 bases). This CDR3 region has 14 residues. Germline V CDR1 and CDR2: SEHNR, FQNEAQ (reference sequence). Trimming removed 11 bases at V and 0 bases at J, with 14 bases between. The CDR3 here is CALGGHSSYNEQFF. Written as DNA, the CDR3 is TGTGCCCTCGGGGGGCATAGCTCCTACAATGAGCAGTTCTTC.

The V call is TRBV10-1, the J call TRBJ2-1; 7 bases line up with TRBD2. The CDR3 covers 14 residues. V shed 6 bases, J shed 11 bases, and the junction held 13 bases outside the gene matches. Germline values: CDR1 WNHNN, CDR2 SYGVQD (reference sequence). CDR3 sequence reads: CASRPRDYLRQQFF. The CDR3 DNA sequence: TGCGCCAGCAGACCCCGGGACTACCTCCGGCAGCAGTTCTTC.

The chain has TRBV2 and TRBJ2-7, with 11 nucleotides matching TRBD2. Trimming at V came to 6 bases and at J to 4 bases, leaving 8 bases not matched to a gene. The CDR3 sequence is 15 residues long. The germline V gene encodes CDR1 SNHLY and CDR2 FYNNEI. CDR3 sequence reads: CASRIGSGRAYEQYF. The CDR3 DNA reads TGTGCCAGCAGGATCGGTAGCGGGAGGGCGTACGAGCAGTACTTC.

This clone was recorded a few times. V usage is TRBV10-3 and J usage is TRBJ2-3, with 13 bases fitting TRBD2. CDR3 length equals 12 residues. The germline V gene has CDR1 ENHRY and CDR2 SYGVKD. V lost 11 bases and J lost 6; bases outside the gene matches: 2. This CDR3 is CAAGLAGDTQYF. As DNA, the CDR3 is TGTGCCGCGGGACTAGCGGGGGATACGCAGTATTTT.

The rearrangement joins TRBV7-2 to TRBJ2-2; perhaps TRBD2 as D (5 bases). Trimming took off 4 bases at V and 7 bases at J, with 16 bases between the two ends. The CDR3 contains 15 residues. Looked up from germline, CDR1 is SGHTA and CDR2 is FQGNSA. The CDR3 sequence is CASSYDGLEDGELFF. The CDR3 nucleotides are TGTGCCAGCAGCTACGACGGGTTGGAGGACGGGGAGCTGTTTTTT. The full variable domain, with the rest looked up from reference TRBV7-2 and TRBJ2-2, is GAGVSQSPSNKVTEKGKDVELRCDPISGHTALYWYRQSLGQGLEFLIYFQGNSAPDKSGLPSDRFSAERTGGSVSTLTIQRTQQEDSAVYLCASSYDGLEDGELFFGEGSRLTVL.

The chain links TRBV9 to TRBJ2-7, with a possible D match to TRBD2 (5 bases). Germline V CDR1 and CDR2: SGDLS, YYNGEE. CDR3 length: 15 amino acids. Between the trimmed V and J ends, which lost 0 bases and 0 bases, there was a span of 10 bases. The CDR3 DNA is TGTGCCAGCAGCGTAGGGGGTGACTACTCCTACGAGCAGTACTTC. It is translated as CASSVGGDYSYEQYF.

The table lists this clone with many counts. The DNA of the CDR3 is TGTGCCAGCCTACCTAGGGGATCGGAGGGCTACACCTTC. This sequence encodes CASLPRGSEGYTF. The chain links TRBV6-1 to TRBJ1-2; tentatively, D is TRBD1 (5 bases). V lost 8 bases, J lost 8 bases, and 18 bases lay in between. The CDR3 has 13 residues. Germline values: CDR1 MNHNS, CDR2 SASEGT.

This sequence joins TRBV7-3 and TRBJ2-1; 9 positions agree with TRBD2. V was pared by 4 bases and J by 2 bases, with 9 bases of the junction left unmatched. This CDR3 contains 17 residues. In germline, CDR1 is SGHTA, CDR2 FQGTGA. The CDR3, as DNA: TGTGCCAGCAGCTCAACCCCCGCGGGGGGGCCCTACAATGAGCAGTTCTTC. Translated, it gives CASSSTPAGGPYNEQFF.

The J gene is TRBJ1-1, the V gene TRBV28; TRBD1 might be the D (5 bases). The CDR3 totals 13 residues. Trimming cost V 6 bases and J 4 bases, with 12 bases left between them. CDR1 is MDHEN, CDR2 SYDVKM, per germline. CDR3 DNA sequence: TGTGCCAGCAGCCCTCGCGGGGGCACTGAAGCTTTCTTT. It yields the protein CASSPRGGTEAFF.

This clone was counted between two and nine times. J is TRBJ2-7 and V is TRBV7-9; D possibly corresponds to TRBD2 (7 bases). V was shortened by 4 bases and J by 6 bases, with 13 bases between the two germline ends. Germline lookup yields CDR1 SEHNR and CDR2 FQNEAQ (reference sequence). The CDR3 totals 13 residues. The chain's CDR3 is CASSWRGGAEQYF. The CDR3 DNA is TGTGCCAGCAGCTGGAGAGGGGGGGCCGAGCAGTACTTC.

The chain uses TRBV4-1 and TRBJ1-2; unclear D gene. The CDR3 extends over 15 amino acids. Trimming stripped 0 bases from V and 1 base from J, with 9 bases between. CDR1 and CDR2 from the germline V gene are MGHRA and YSYEKL. This CDR3 is CASSQDYRGNYGYTF. Here the CDR3 DNA reads TGCGCCAGCAGCCAAGATTATCGGGGTAACTATGGCTACACCTTC.

Written as DNA, the CDR3 is TGTGCCTGGATGGGCCGGGATACGCAGTATTTT. Amino acids: CAWMGRDTQYF. This chain uses TRBV30 with TRBJ2-3; D remains ambiguous. The CDR3 covers 11 residues. V lost 4 bases to trimming and J lost 6 bases, with 8 bases between them. In germline, CDR1 is GTSNPN, CDR2 SVGIG (reference sequence).

The sample holds a few counts of this clone. CDR3 bases: TGCGCCAGCAGCCAAGACTCGACAGGGTTGCACAAGGACCTGACTTTC. This encodes CASSQDSTGLHKDLTF. This chain links TRBV4-3 with TRBJ2-6; 7 bases are a match to TRBD1. Germline CDR1 LGHNA, CDR2 YSLEER. V shed 0 bases and J 15 bases; nucleotides not matched to a gene: 14. The CDR3 extends over 16 amino acids.

This clone has a handful of counts. The rearrangement uses TRBV4-2 and TRBJ1-2; 9 bases match TRBD1. The J segment lost 1 base and the V segment lost 1 base, leaving 4 bases of the junction unmatched. The CDR3 is made up of 16 amino acids. CDR1 is LGHNA and CDR2 is YNFKEQ in the germline V gene. CDR3 loop: CASSQAGQGDNYGYTF. The DNA of the CDR3 is TGTGCCAGCAGCCAAGCGGGACAGGGTGATAACTATGGCTACACCTTC.

The rearrangement uses TRBV19 and TRBJ2-7, with 9 bases that match TRBD1. V lost 6 bases and J lost 5; bases outside the gene matches: 11. Germline CDR1 is LNHDA and CDR2 is SQIVND (reference sequence). The CDR3 is 15 residues long. CDR3 nucleotides: TGTGCCAGTAGCCCCTTCCGGGACAGGGACAACGAGCAGTACTTC. This translates into CASSPFRDRDNEQYF.